The source of this TCR beta chain is a study of post-analysis software for immune sequencing data. Findings and limits, study-wide: Strong co-clustering by F measure linked samples that shared a preparation batch. When compared against controls, multiple sclerosis patients showed significantly lower normalized Chao1 diversity. Five TRBV segments were significantly more frequent in patients than in controls. TRBV5-6, TRBV5-1 and TRBV20-1 were among these segments.

The trim removed 2 bases at V and 5 bases at J, leaving 3 bases unmatched. Germline V CDR1 and CDR2: MNHEY, SVGAGI. CDR3 length equals 14 residues. This clonotype was seen a handful of times. Its cognate antigen is unknown. Unique molecular identifiers had been added to the TCR beta cDNA libraries. TCRdb independently ran MiXCR on the PCR reads; one entry per CDR3 protein. The table has some 190,000 distinct CDR3 sequences, 25% to 35% seen once. The chain uses TRBV6-5 and TRBJ1-1; 9 positions agree with TRBD1. Sequenced material: blood. This TCR derives from a girl younger than 18 with multiple sclerosis. The CDR3 spells CASSYTGGQTEAFF. CDR3 in DNA: TGTGCCAGCAGTTACACAGGGGGCCAAACTGAAGCTTTCTTT.